Included here is one TCR beta chain sequence, with context. Its cognate antigen is unknown. This entry belongs to a study of cytomegalovirus exposure and HLA in healthy donors. On the study more broadly: Of more than 350 genotyped donors, about 80% clustered with self-reported Caucasian donors.

Primers included in the PCR were 60 Vbeta and 13 Jbeta primers. TCRdb's table, derived via immunoSEQ multiplex PCR, lists solely in-frame clones and lacks some. This sample carries 150,000 to 200,000 clones, roughly 75% of them seen once, and the ten largest clones take roughly 2%. Study observations and caveats: In a later analysis, the majority of CMV-associated beta chains seemingly showed HLA restriction. Rarity marked most TCR sequences, yet some public TCRs occurred in many donors. The study recorded 150 to 200 TCR beta chains that were cytomegalovirus-associated.

Trimming left V 5 bases short and J 2 bases short, with 12 bases between. Germline lookup yields CDR1 SGHAT and CDR2 FQNNGV. This CDR3 has 14 amino acids. Sequenced: PBMCs. The sequence was collected from a woman aged 25-40 years in good health and CMV-seronegative. The V call is TRBV11-2, the J call TRBJ1-2; TRBD1 is a possible D gene (5 bases). The CDR3 spells CASSATTGNYGYTF. CDR3 coding DNA: TGTGCCAGCAGCGCCACCACAGGAAACTATGGCTACACCTTC.